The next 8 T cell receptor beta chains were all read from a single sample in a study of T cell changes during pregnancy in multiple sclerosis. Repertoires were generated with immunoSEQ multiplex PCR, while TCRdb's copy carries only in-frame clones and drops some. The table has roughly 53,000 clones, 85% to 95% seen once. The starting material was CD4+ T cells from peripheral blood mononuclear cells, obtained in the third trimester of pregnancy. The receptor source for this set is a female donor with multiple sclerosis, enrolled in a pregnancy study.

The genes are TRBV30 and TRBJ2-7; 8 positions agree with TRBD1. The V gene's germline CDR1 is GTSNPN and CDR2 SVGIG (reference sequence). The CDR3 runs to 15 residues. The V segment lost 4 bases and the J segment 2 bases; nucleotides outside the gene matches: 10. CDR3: CAWTLGTGNTYEQYF. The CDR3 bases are TGTGCCTGGACCCTAGGGACAGGAAACACCTACGAGCAGTACTTC.

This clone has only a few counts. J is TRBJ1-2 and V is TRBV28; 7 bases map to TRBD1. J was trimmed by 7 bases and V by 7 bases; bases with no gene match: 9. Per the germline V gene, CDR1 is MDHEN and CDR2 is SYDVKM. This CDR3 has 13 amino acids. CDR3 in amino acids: CASIVAGGGGYTF. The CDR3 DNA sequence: TGTGCCAGCATTGTCGCAGGGGGAGGTGGCTACACCTTC.

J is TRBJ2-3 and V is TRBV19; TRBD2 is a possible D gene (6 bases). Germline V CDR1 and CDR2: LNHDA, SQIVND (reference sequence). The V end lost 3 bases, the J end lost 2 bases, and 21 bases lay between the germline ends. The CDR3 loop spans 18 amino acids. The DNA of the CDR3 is TGTGCCAGTAGTATGTGGGGGGAGACCCGAATTTCCACAGATACGCAGTATTTT. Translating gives CASSMWGETRISTDTQYF.

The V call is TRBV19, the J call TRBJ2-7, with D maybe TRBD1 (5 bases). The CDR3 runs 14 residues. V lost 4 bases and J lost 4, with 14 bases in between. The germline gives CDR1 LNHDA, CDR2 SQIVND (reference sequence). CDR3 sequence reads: CASSTLDSPYEQYF. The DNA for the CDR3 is TGTGCCAGTAGTACCCTCGACAGCCCGTACGAGCAGTACTTC.

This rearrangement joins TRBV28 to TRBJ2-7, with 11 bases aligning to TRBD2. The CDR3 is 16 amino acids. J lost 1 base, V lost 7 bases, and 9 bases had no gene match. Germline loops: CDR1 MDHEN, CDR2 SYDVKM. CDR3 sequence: CASTSAGTSGSYEQYF. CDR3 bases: TGTGCCAGCACCAGTGCCGGGACTAGCGGATCCTACGAGCAGTACTTC. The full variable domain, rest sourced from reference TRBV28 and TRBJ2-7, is DVKVTQSSRYLVKRTGEKVFLECVQDMDHENMFWYRQDPGLGLRLIYFSYDVKMKEKGDIPEGYSVSREKKERFSLILESASTNQTSMYLCASTSAGTSGSYEQYFGPGTRLTVT.

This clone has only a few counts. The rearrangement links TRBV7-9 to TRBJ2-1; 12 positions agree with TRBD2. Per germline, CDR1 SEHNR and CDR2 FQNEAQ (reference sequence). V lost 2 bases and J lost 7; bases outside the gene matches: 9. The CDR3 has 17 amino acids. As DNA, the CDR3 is TGTGCCAGCAGCTTACTGGGCGTCGGACTAGCGGGAAATGAGCAGTTCTTC. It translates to CASSLLGVGLAGNEQFF.

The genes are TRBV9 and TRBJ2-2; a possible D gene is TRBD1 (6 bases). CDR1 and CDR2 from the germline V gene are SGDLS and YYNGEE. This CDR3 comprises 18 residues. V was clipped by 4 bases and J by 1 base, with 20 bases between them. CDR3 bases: TGTGCCAGCAGCTCACAAACTGGGGGCATCGGGAACACCGGGGAGCTGTTTTTT. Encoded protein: CASSSQTGGIGNTGELFF.

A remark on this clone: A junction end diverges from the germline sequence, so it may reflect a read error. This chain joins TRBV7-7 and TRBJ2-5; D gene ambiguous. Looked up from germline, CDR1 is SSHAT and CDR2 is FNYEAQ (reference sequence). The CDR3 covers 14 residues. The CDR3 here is CASSLVALVGTQYF. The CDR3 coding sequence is TGTGCTAGCAGCTTGGTGGCCCTAGTTGGGACCCAGTACTTC.